The 30 T cell receptor beta chains listed next were all sequenced from one sample in a study of T cell responses to AZD1222 COVID-19 vaccine. Generated by immunoSEQ multiplex PCR, the TCRdb table keeps only in-frame clones and is missing some. This table has fewer than 150,000 clones, approximately 86% appearing once. The sequencing used peripheral blood, collected on day 0 of AZD1222 vaccination. All receptors come from an adult in good health.

The chain has TRBV11-2 and TRBJ1-2; D is perhaps TRBD1 (6 bases). Per germline, CDR1 SGHAT and CDR2 FQNNGV. Trimming removed 5 bases from V and 4 bases from J, with 17 bases in between. There are 15 residues in the CDR3. CDR3 protein: CASSHLGAGAYGYTF. In DNA, the CDR3 is TGTGCCAGCAGCCACTTGGGGGCAGGGGCCTATGGCTACACCTTC. The variable domain in full, completed from reference TRBV11-2 and TRBJ1-2, reads EAGVAQSPRYKIIEKRQSVAFWCNPISGHATLYWYQQILGQGPKLLIQFQNNGVVDDSQLPKDRFSAERLKGVDSTLKIQPAKLEDSAVYLCASSHLGAGAYGYTFGSGTRLTVV.

The V call is TRBV6-5, the J call TRBJ2-7, with D tentatively TRBD2 (7 bases). The V gene's germline CDR1 is MNHEY and CDR2 SVGAGI. Trimming pared 7 bases from V and 4 bases from J, leaving 17 bases between. The CDR3 extends over 14 amino acids. CDR3 coding DNA: TGTGCCAGCATCTCGGAGGGGGGGCCTTACGAGCAGTACTTC. As protein: CASISEGGPYEQYF.

The DNA for the CDR3 is TGCGCCAGCAGCGCGGGCAGGAACACTGAAGCTTTCTTT. It is translated as CASSAGRNTEAFF. The chain employs TRBV5-1 and TRBJ1-1; D unclear. The germline CDR1 and CDR2 sequences are SGHRS and YFSETQ. V lost 4 bases and J 1 base, leaving 8 bases between the germline ends. The CDR3 spans 13 residues.

The V gene is TRBV7-2, the J gene TRBJ2-5; D perhaps matches TRBD2 (7 bases). Germline lookup yields CDR1 SGHTA and CDR2 FQGNSA. Trimming removed 2 bases at V and 6 bases at J, with 22 bases between. This CDR3 has 17 amino acids. The CDR3 loop is CASSLNSPRGGLKTQYF. CDR3 nucleotide sequence: TGTGCCAGCAGCTTAAACAGTCCCCGCGGGGGCCTGAAGACCCAGTACTTC.

CDR3: CASSESRFSGGARTDTQYF. CDR3 bases: TGCGCCAGCAGTGAGTCAAGGTTTAGCGGGGGGGCTAGGACAGATACGCAGTATTTT. The chain employs TRBV10-1 and TRBJ2-3, with TRBD2 matching 11 bases. V lost 0 bases, J lost 3 bases, and 11 bases stayed unmatched. From germline, CDR1 is WNHNN and CDR2 SYGVQD (reference sequence). This CDR3 region has 19 residues.

V and J are TRBV5-6 and TRBJ1-3; unclear D gene. Trimming removed 4 bases from V and 4 bases from J, with 12 bases in between. This CDR3 spans 14 amino acids. Per germline, CDR1 SGHDT and CDR2 YYEEEE. The CDR3 nucleotides read TGTGCCAGCAGCCCCGCTGAGTCCGGAAACACCATATATTTT. This codes for CASSPAESGNTIYF. Full variable domain (outside the CDR3, taken from reference TRBV5-6 and TRBJ1-3): DAGVTQSPTHLIKTRGQQVTLRCSPKSGHDTVSWYQQALGQGPQFIFQYYEEEERQRGNFPDRFSGHQFPNYSSELNVNALLLGDSALYLCASSPAESGNTIYFGEGSWLTVV.

CDR3 region: CASSLAGRGGEQYF. The CDR3 region has the DNA TGTGCCAGCAGCTTAGCAGGGCGCGGGGGCGAGCAGTACTTC. This chain links TRBV7-9 with TRBJ2-7; 7 bases align to TRBD2. The CDR3 extends over 14 amino acids. Germline V gives CDR1 SEHNR, CDR2 FQNEAQ (reference sequence). J was trimmed by 6 bases and V by 0 bases; bases with no gene match: 5.

V usage is TRBV4-2 and J usage is TRBJ1-4; D uncertain. There are 14 residues in the CDR3. From germline, CDR1 is LGHNA and CDR2 YNFKEQ. The V and J ends lost 0 bases and 8 bases respectively, with 10 bases between them. The DNA for the CDR3 is TGTGCCAGCAGCCAAGATCCCGCGGGGGAAAAACTGTTTTTT. Amino acid sequence: CASSQDPAGEKLFF.

This rearrangement joins TRBV5-1 to TRBJ2-1; D ambiguous. This CDR3 spans 16 amino acids. Per the germline V gene, CDR1 is SGHRS and CDR2 is YFSETQ. V lost 5 bases and J lost 0, with 15 bases in between. This CDR3 is CASRLEGASSYNEQFF. The CDR3 DNA follows: TGCGCCAGCAGGCTGGAAGGAGCAAGCTCCTACAATGAGCAGTTCTTC.

The V and J genes are TRBV4-2 and TRBJ1-2; no clear D. Trimming shortened V by 1 base and J by 3 bases, and 12 bases separated the two germline ends. Germline V gene sequence: CDR1 LGHNA, CDR2 YNFKEQ. The CDR3 runs 15 residues. CDR3 coding DNA: TGTGCCAGCAGCCAAGTCTTCGAGGGAGACTATGGCTACACCTTC. This translates into CASSQVFEGDYGYTF.

The CDR3 DNA reads TGTGCCAGCAGTGCTCGGACAGGCTCTGGAAACACCATATATTTT. Its translation is CASSARTGSGNTIYF. The chain has TRBV2 and TRBJ1-3; TRBD1 agrees at 7 bases. CDR1 is SNHLY, CDR2 FYNNEI, per germline. The CDR3 has 15 residues. With V trimmed by 4 bases and J by 0 bases, 3 bases remained unmatched. The full variable domain, with the rest looked up from reference TRBV2 and TRBJ1-3, is EPEVTQTPSHQVTQMGQEVILRCVPISNHLYFYWYRQILGQKVEFLVSFYNNEISEKSEIFDDQFSVERPDGSNFTLKIRSTKLEDSAMYFCASSARTGSGNTIYFGEGSWLTVV.

The chain has TRBV12-3 or TRBV12-4 and TRBJ1-1; D unresolved. This CDR3 is built from 12 residues. V lost 2 bases and J lost 9, with 10 bases in between. CDR3 protein: CASSLPPTQAFF. The DNA of the CDR3 is TGTGCCAGCAGTTTACCGCCAACCCAAGCTTTCTTT.

Points on this clone: Its ends do not fully match the called genes, so a read error is possible. This chain links TRBV6-1 with TRBJ1-5; TRBD1 matches 8 bases. Germline V gene data show CDR1 as MNHNS and CDR2 as SASEGT. This CDR3 is 11 amino acids long. The CDR3 protein is CASSELGQGFF. CDR3 DNA: TGTGCCAGCAGTGAACTCGGACAGGGTTTTTTT.

With respect to this clone: One end of the junction does not line up with germline, which may come from a read error. V and J are TRBV27 and TRBJ2-1, with 10 nucleotides matching TRBD1. This CDR3 is built from 16 residues. CDR1 is MNHEY and CDR2 is SMNVEV in the germline V gene (reference sequence). This chain's CDR3 is CASSFRGQGLYSEQFF. As DNA, the CDR3 is TGTGCCAGCAGTTTCAGGGGACAGGGGTTGTACAGTGAGCAGTTCTTC.

The V call is TRBV5-1, the J call TRBJ1-2, with TRBD1 identical over 9 bases. The CDR3 contains 16 residues. CDR1 and CDR2 from the germline V gene are SGHRS and YFSETQ. V shed 2 bases and J 4 bases; nucleotides not matched to a gene: 9. Here the CDR3 DNA reads TGCGCCAGCAGCTTTAGGGACAGGGCGACGAGCTATGGCTACACCTTC. It codes for CASSFRDRATSYGYTF.

V and J are TRBV7-6 and TRBJ1-1, with TRBD1 identical over 8 bases. CDR3 length: 15 residues. V shed 4 bases, J shed 5 bases, and the junction held 9 bases outside the gene matches. Germline CDR1 SGHVS, CDR2 FNYEAQ. Here the CDR3 reads CASSSPGGPNTEAFF. The CDR3 nucleotides are TGTGCCAGCAGCTCGCCAGGGGGCCCGAATACTGAAGCTTTCTTT.

The V and J genes are TRBV7-2 and TRBJ1-1; D is uncertain. Germline CDR1 reads SGHTA; CDR2 reads FQGNSA. Deletions cut 5 bases from V and 0 bases from J, with 13 bases between. This CDR3 is 15 amino acids long. CDR3 region: CASSQTGPMNTEAFF. The CDR3 DNA reads as TGTGCCAGCAGCCAGACCGGGCCTATGAACACTGAAGCTTTCTTT.

The chain couples TRBV6-1 to TRBJ1-5; the D is unclear. Germline values: CDR1 MNHNS, CDR2 SASEGT. Between the trimmed V and J ends, which lost 0 bases and 9 bases, there was a span of 9 bases. CDR3 length: 13 amino acids. The CDR3 here is CASSEARPAPQHF. The CDR3 DNA reads TGTGCCAGCAGTGAAGCGAGGCCGGCGCCCCAGCATTTT.

The chain couples TRBV5-1 to TRBJ1-3; the D gene is possibly TRBD1 (5 bases). Looked up from germline, CDR1 is SGHRS and CDR2 is YFSETQ. V lost 3 bases and J lost 0, with 10 bases in between. The CDR3 covers 15 residues. The DNA of the CDR3 is TGCGCCAGCAGCTCCGACAGCTTCTCTGGAAACACCATATATTTT. Translation: CASSSDSFSGNTIYF.

The chain couples TRBV9 to TRBJ1-3, with D tentatively TRBD1 (6 bases). V was clipped by 4 bases and J by 4 bases, with 21 bases between them. Germline values: CDR1 SGDLS, CDR2 YYNGEE. This CDR3 contains 17 residues. This chain's CDR3 is CASSRLGDQGRGNTIYF. The CDR3 coding sequence is TGTGCCAGCAGCCGGCTCGGGGACCAGGGGAGAGGAAACACCATATATTTT.

This clone was detected only a few times. The chain recombines TRBV15 with TRBJ1-1, with a tentative D call TRBD1 (5 bases). V lost 6 bases, J lost 5 bases, and 13 bases lay in between. The CDR3 sequence is 13 residues long. From germline, CDR1 is LNHNV and CDR2 YYDKDF (reference sequence). The CDR3 nucleotides are TGTGCCACCAGGGAGGGCAGGGATACTGAAGCTTTCTTT. Encoded protein: CATREGRDTEAFF.

A word on this clone: The junction and the germline gene differ at one end; a read error may be behind it. This sequence joins TRBV12-3 or TRBV12-4 and TRBJ1-4, with D unclear. The CDR3 sequence is 12 residues long. Here the CDR3 DNA reads TGTGCCAGCAGTTTAACTTATGAAAAACTGTTTTTT. Its protein is CASSLTYEKLFF.

CDR3 DNA: TGTGCCATCAGGGACCCCATGGGTGAGCAGTACTTC. It yields the protein CAIRDPMGEQYF. The chain employs TRBV10-3 and TRBJ2-7; D is unclear. The V gene lost 6 bases and the J gene lost 7 bases, with 13 bases spanning the gap. The CDR3 is made up of 12 amino acids. Germline CDR1 is ENHRY and CDR2 is SYGVKD.

This clone was seen only once. The chain joins TRBV7-9 to TRBJ1-6, with a weak D call TRBD1 (5 bases). This CDR3 comprises 16 residues. Deletions cut 5 bases from V and 0 bases from J, with 11 bases between. The V gene's germline CDR1 is SEHNR and CDR2 FQNEAQ (reference sequence). Written as DNA, the CDR3 is TGTGCCAGCAGCGAGGACATTTTCTCCTATAATTCACCCCTCCACTTT. Amino acid sequence: CASSEDIFSYNSPLHF.

This chain links TRBV25-1 with TRBJ1-4; tentatively, D is TRBD1 (5 bases). V lost 7 bases, J lost 5 bases, and 17 bases lay in between. Germline lookup yields CDR1 MGHDK and CDR2 SYGVNS. The CDR3 has 15 amino acids. Here the CDR3 DNA reads TGTGCCAGCAAAGCCAGGGATCGAACCAATGAAAAACTGTTTTTT. Its translation is CASKARDRTNEKLFF.

This clone turned up a few times. This sequence joins TRBV15 and TRBJ2-3; TRBD2 matches 10 bases. Germline assignment: CDR1 LNHNV and CDR2 YYDKDF (reference sequence). The V gene end was trimmed by 5 bases and the J gene end by 6 bases; junction bases not matched to a gene: 8. The CDR3 consists of 15 residues. The CDR3 DNA is TGTGCCACCAGCGGTACCGGGACTAGCGCGGATACGCAGTATTTT. It translates to CATSGTGTSADTQYF. The entire variable domain, with the rest obtained from reference TRBV15 and TRBJ2-3, is as follows: DAMVIQNPRYQVTQFGKPVTLSCSQTLNHNVMYWYQQKSSQAPKLLFHYYDKDFNNEADTPDNFQSRRPNTSFCFLDIRSPGLGDTAMYLCATSGTGTSADTQYFGPGTRLTVL.

J is TRBJ2-3 and V is TRBV9; D gene ambiguous. V was trimmed by 0 bases and J by 2 bases, leaving 1 base between them. The CDR3 totals 12 residues. Per the germline V gene, CDR1 is SGDLS and CDR2 is YYNGEE. CDR3 sequence: CASSVATDTQYF. The CDR3 region has the DNA TGTGCCAGCAGCGTAGCCACAGATACGCAGTATTTT.

The rearrangement links TRBV3-1 (or the pseudogene TRBV3-2) to TRBJ1-1; D gene ambiguous. The V end was cut by 1 base, the J end by 1 base, with 7 bases between. This CDR3 contains 14 residues. Germline V gene data show CDR1 as LGHDT and CDR2 as YNNKEL (reference sequence). CDR3 coding DNA: TGTGCCAGCAGCCAAGTGGAAGCGAACACTGAAGCTTTCTTT. This encodes CASSQVEANTEAFF.

This chain connects TRBV27 to TRBJ2-2; no clear D. Per the germline V gene, CDR1 is MNHEY and CDR2 is SMNVEV (reference sequence). The CDR3 totals 14 residues. Trimming took off 3 bases at V and 2 bases at J, with 7 bases between the two ends. CDR3: CASSFWGNTGELFF. In DNA, the CDR3 is TGTGCCAGCAGTTTTTGGGGTAACACCGGGGAGCTGTTTTTT.

This clone turned up a few times. The chain has TRBV5-6 and TRBJ1-1; 7 bases map to TRBD1. V dropped 0 bases and J dropped 1; count of bases not matched to a gene: 3. Germline CDR1 reads SGHDT; CDR2 reads YYEEEE. This CDR3 region has 15 residues. The CDR3 nucleotides read TGTGCCAGCAGCTTGGCACAGGGGACGAACACTGAAGCTTTCTTT. Protein product: CASSLAQGTNTEAFF.